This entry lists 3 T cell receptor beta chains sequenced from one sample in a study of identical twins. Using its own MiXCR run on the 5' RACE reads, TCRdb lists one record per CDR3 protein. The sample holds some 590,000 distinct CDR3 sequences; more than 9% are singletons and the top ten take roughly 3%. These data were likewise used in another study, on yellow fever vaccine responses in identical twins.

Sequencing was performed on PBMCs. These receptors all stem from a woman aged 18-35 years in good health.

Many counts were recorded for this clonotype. The CDR3 reads CASTSQVTGGTQYF. As DNA, the CDR3 is TGCGCCAGCACCAGCCAAGTTACTGGCGGTACGCAGTATTTT. The V call is TRBV4-3, the J call TRBJ2-3; D not certain. Trimming cost V 7 bases and J 8 bases, with 19 bases left between them. The CDR3 consists of 14 residues. CDR1 is LGHNA and CDR2 is YSLEER in the germline V gene.

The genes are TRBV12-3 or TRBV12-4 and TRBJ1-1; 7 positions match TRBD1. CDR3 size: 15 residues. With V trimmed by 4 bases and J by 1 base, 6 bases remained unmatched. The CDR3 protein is CASSSTGEGNTEAFF. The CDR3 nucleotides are TGTGCCAGCAGTTCAACAGGGGAGGGGAACACTGAAGCTTTCTTT.

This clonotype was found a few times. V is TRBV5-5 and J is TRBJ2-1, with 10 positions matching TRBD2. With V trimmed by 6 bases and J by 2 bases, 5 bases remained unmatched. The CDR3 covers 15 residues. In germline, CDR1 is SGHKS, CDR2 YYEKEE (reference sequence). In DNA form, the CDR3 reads TGTGCCAGCAACAAGCTAGCGGGAGCCTACAATGAGCAGTTCTTC. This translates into CASNKLAGAYNEQFF. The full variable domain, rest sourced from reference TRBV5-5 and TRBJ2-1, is DAGVTQSPTHLIKTRGQQVTLRCSPISGHKSVSWYQQVLGQGPQFIFQYYEKEERGRGNFPDRFSARQFPNYSSELNVNALLLGDSALYLCASNKLAGAYNEQFFGPGTRLTVL.